The 30 T cell receptor beta chains reported below all come from one sample, sequenced in a study of cytomegalovirus exposure and HLA in healthy donors. Primers: 60 Vbeta forward and 13 Jbeta reverse. The repertoire was sequenced with immunoSEQ multiplex PCR; TCRdb's copy has only in-frame clones and lacks some. The profile shows about 200,000 clones, over 75% of them singletons. The sample taken for sequencing was PBMCs. The receptor source for this set is a man between 18 and 29 years old in good health and CMV-seronegative.

CDR3 in DNA: TGTGCCGCCGAGGGGCTAGCGGGAGGCGAGCAGTACTTC. Amino acids: CAAEGLAGGEQYF. The chain uses TRBV28 and TRBJ2-7; 11 bases are a match to TRBD2. CDR1 and CDR2 from the germline V gene are MDHEN and SYDVKM. V dropped 11 bases and J dropped 6; count of bases not matched to a gene: 9. The CDR3 length is 13 residues.

The rearrangement joins TRBV19 to TRBJ2-5; 7 nucleotides align to TRBD1. The J segment lost 7 bases and the V segment lost 7 bases, leaving 18 bases of the junction unmatched. The CDR3 runs 16 residues. Germline-derived CDR1 and CDR2 are LNHDA and SQIVND (reference sequence). CDR3 residues: CASTPEGAALAGTQYF. The CDR3 DNA reads as TGTGCCAGTACGCCAGAGGGGGCGGCGTTGGCAGGGACCCAGTACTTC.

The chain links TRBV4-2 to TRBJ2-7, with D maybe TRBD1 (6 bases). Trimming removed 0 bases from V and 3 bases from J, with 15 bases in between. CDR3 length: 16 amino acids. Germline CDR1 LGHNA, CDR2 YNFKEQ. As DNA, the CDR3 is TGTGCCAGCAGCCAAGATCCGGTCAGGGGAGACTACGAGCAGTACTTC. Encoded protein: CASSQDPVRGDYEQYF.

The chain has TRBV7-2 and TRBJ1-2, with 7 nucleotides matching TRBD1. This CDR3 is built from 16 residues. V lost 0 bases to trimming and J lost 4 bases; unmatched junction nucleotides: 8. In germline, CDR1 is SGHTA, CDR2 FQGNSA. For the CDR3, the DNA is TGTGCCAGCAGCTTAGCCCCTGGACAGGTTGCCTATGGCTACACCTTC. Translating gives CASSLAPGQVAYGYTF.

This clone was detected once. The junction does not match germline at one end; this may be a read error. This chain connects TRBV7-9 to TRBJ1-1, with a weak D call TRBD1 (6 bases). The CDR3 totals 15 residues. Germline CDR1 reads SEHNR; CDR2 reads FQNEAQ (reference sequence). The DNA of the CDR3 is TGTTCCAGCAGCTTAGAACAGGGCGGAAGAAATGAAGCTTTCTTT. This codes for CSSSLEQGGRNEAFF.

V is TRBV13 and J is TRBJ2-1; D is ambiguous. Deletions cut 5 bases from V and 6 bases from J, with 2 bases between. CDR1 is PRHDT and CDR2 is FYEKMQ in the germline V gene (reference sequence). The CDR3 covers 10 residues. In DNA form, the CDR3 reads TGTGCCAGCAGCCGCAATGAGCAGTTCTTC. Translation: CASSRNEQFF.

The chain links TRBV19 to TRBJ2-2, with a possible D match to TRBD1 (6 bases). The germline gives CDR1 LNHDA, CDR2 SQIVND (reference sequence). Trimming cost V 4 bases and J 4 bases, with 13 bases left between them. The CDR3 sequence is 15 residues long. Written as DNA, the CDR3 is TGTGCCAGTAGTACTGGGGGCTCGGGCACCGGGGAGCTGTTTTTT. Its protein product is CASSTGGSGTGELFF.

This clone was seen more than once but under ten times. The chain employs TRBV5-1 and TRBJ2-2, with D uncertain. This CDR3 has 14 residues. The germline gives CDR1 SGHRS, CDR2 YFSETQ. With 2 bases removed from V and 4 bases from J, the gap between germline ends came to 9 bases. CDR3 coding DNA: TGCGCCAGCAGCTTAGGTCACAGCACCGGGGAGCTGTTTTTT. Residues: CASSLGHSTGELFF. Supplemented by reference TRBV5-1 and TRBJ2-2, the full variable domain reads KAGVTQTPRYLIKTRGQQVTLSCSPISGHRSVSWYQQTPGQGLQFLFEYFSETQRNKGNFPGRFSGRQFSNSRSEMNVSTLELGDSALYLCASSLGHSTGELFFGEGSRLTVL.

The chain has TRBV15 and TRBJ1-4; perhaps TRBD1 as D (6 bases). V was clipped by 1 base and J by 8 bases, with 11 bases between them. This CDR3 region has 14 residues. Germline CDR1 and CDR2: LNHNV and YYDKDF (reference sequence). The CDR3: CATSRGQGNEKLFF. The CDR3 DNA reads TGTGCCACCAGCAGAGGCCAGGGGAACGAAAAACTGTTTTTT.

Details on this clone: The sample carries other DNA sequences with the same CDR3. V gene TRBV7-9 combines with J gene TRBJ1-1, with D possibly matching TRBD1 (6 bases). Germline-derived CDR1 and CDR2 are SEHNR and FQNEAQ (reference sequence). CDR3 length: 14 residues. Trimming took 5 bases from V and 0 from J, leaving 10 bases between them. CDR3 region: CASSPQGLNTEAFF. Here the CDR3 DNA reads TGTGCCAGCAGCCCACAGGGATTGAACACTGAAGCTTTCTTT. Full variable domain (rest looked up from reference TRBV7-9 and TRBJ1-1): DTGVSQNPRHKITKRGQNVTFRCDPISEHNRLYWYRQTLGQGPEFLTYFQNEAQLEKSRLLSDRFSAERPKGSFSTLEIQRTEQGDSAMYLCASSPQGLNTEAFFGQGTRLTVV.

CDR3 coding DNA: TGTGCCAGCAGTTACACTTTAGGGGGACCCAACAATGAGCAGTTCTTC. Its translation: CASSYTLGGPNNEQFF. The chain employs TRBV6-6 and TRBJ2-1, with D possibly matching TRBD1 (6 bases). CDR1 is MNHNY and CDR2 is SVGAGI in the germline V gene (reference sequence). The CDR3 totals 16 residues. V was shortened by 2 bases and J by 5 bases, with 16 bases between the two germline ends.

The chain is built from TRBV28 and TRBJ2-1; 11 bases are a match to TRBD2. J gave up 7 bases and V 0 bases, and 20 bases lay outside the gene matches. This CDR3 region has 21 residues. Per the germline V gene, CDR1 is MDHEN and CDR2 is SYDVKM. Here the CDR3 DNA reads TGTGCCAGCAGTTTATGCTCTCCCCCACTACTACTAGCGGGAGCTTGTAATGAGCAGTTCTTC. It codes for CASSLCSPPLLLAGACNEQFF.

J is TRBJ2-2 and V is TRBV15, with D maybe TRBD2 (5 bases). The CDR3 sequence is 15 residues long. V dropped 5 bases and J dropped 4 bases, with 14 bases sitting between them. Germline CDR1 LNHNV, CDR2 YYDKDF (reference sequence). The CDR3 sequence is CATSPWPRGTGELFF. The CDR3 DNA follows: TGTGCCACCAGCCCATGGCCTCGGGGCACCGGGGAGCTGTTTTTT.

This chain joins TRBV5-3 and TRBJ2-5; D is perhaps TRBD2 (6 bases). TRBV5-3 is treated as an ORF (open reading frame) with a function not yet certain. The CDR3 loop spans 15 amino acids. V was trimmed by 4 bases and J by 3 bases, leaving 16 bases between them. The CDR3 DNA sequence: TGTGCCAGAAGCCCGATAAGGCGGAGGGAAGAGACCCAGTACTTC. This encodes CARSPIRRREETQYF.

Only a few counts were recorded for this clone. The J gene is TRBJ2-6, the V gene TRBV7-9, with D possibly TRBD2 on 5 matching bases. Germline CDR1 reads SEHNR; CDR2 reads FQNEAQ (reference sequence). This CDR3 spans 16 amino acids. V was cut by 5 bases and J by 0 bases, with 11 bases left in between. This CDR3 reads CASSPSGVSGANVLTF. The CDR3 DNA reads as TGTGCCAGCAGCCCATCCGGGGTCTCTGGGGCCAACGTCCTGACTTTC.

This rearrangement joins TRBV5-6 to TRBJ1-2; weak D call: TRBD1 (6 bases). CDR1 and CDR2 from the germline V gene are SGHDT and YYEEEE. V lost 0 bases and J lost 4, with 10 bases in between. This CDR3 region has 14 residues. In DNA form, the CDR3 reads TGTGCCAGCAGCTTGGGGACAGCGTTCTATGGCTACACCTTC. Translated: CASSLGTAFYGYTF. Complete variable domain (other parts from reference TRBV5-6 and TRBJ1-2): DAGVTQSPTHLIKTRGQQVTLRCSPKSGHDTVSWYQQALGQGPQFIFQYYEEEERQRGNFPDRFSGHQFPNYSSELNVNALLLGDSALYLCASSLGTAFYGYTFGSGTRLTVV.

V gene TRBV7-6 combines with J gene TRBJ1-1; tentative D call: TRBD1 (5 bases). The CDR3 loop spans 14 amino acids. Per the germline V gene, CDR1 is SGHVS and CDR2 is FNYEAQ. V lost 0 bases to trimming and J lost 1 base, with 6 bases between them. CDR3 in DNA: TGTGCCAGCAGCTTAGCGCAGGGGAACACTGAAGCTTTCTTT. It is translated as CASSLAQGNTEAFF.

This chain links TRBV30 with TRBJ1-6, with TRBD1 matching over 7 bases. Trimming removed 4 bases from V and 9 bases from J; junction bases left unmatched: 6. The V gene's germline CDR1 is GTSNPN and CDR2 SVGIG (reference sequence). This CDR3 contains 13 residues. CDR3 nucleotide sequence: TGTGCCTGGAAAGGGGGCCGTATTTCACCCCTCCACTTT. Translated: CAWKGGRISPLHF.

The chain recombines TRBV4-3 with TRBJ2-5, with 7 bases matching TRBD2. The J call may be mistaken, given a closer DNA end match to TRBJ2-7. Germline values: CDR1 LGHNA, CDR2 YSLEER. CDR3 size: 16 residues. The CDR3 region has the DNA TGCGCCAGCAGCCAAGTCGGCGGGAGAGGCGCCTACGAGCAGTACTTC. Encoded protein: CASSQVGGRGAYEQYF.

This clone was observed a handful of times. The V and J genes are TRBV7-9 and TRBJ2-2; 9 positions agree with TRBD1. CDR3 length: 17 residues. From germline, CDR1 is SEHNR and CDR2 FQNEAQ (reference sequence). After removal of 2 bases from V and 5 bases from J, the junction contained 9 bases not matched to a gene. The CDR3 DNA is TGTGCCAGCAGCTTAAGCGGGGACAGGGCTAGGACCGGGGAGCTGTTTTTT. Translated, it gives CASSLSGDRARTGELFF.

The chain uses TRBV6-1 and TRBJ1-5, with a weak D call TRBD1 (5 bases). This CDR3 contains 15 residues. The germline gives CDR1 MNHNS, CDR2 SASEGT. V gave up 7 bases and J gave up 0 bases, with 13 bases separating them. This chain's CDR3 is CASTLTDNSNQPQHF. The CDR3 DNA is TGTGCCAGCACCCTGACAGATAATAGCAATCAGCCCCAGCATTTT.

The chain joins TRBV19 to TRBJ1-2; D remains ambiguous. CDR1 is LNHDA, CDR2 SQIVND, per germline (reference sequence). CDR3 length: 15 amino acids. V gave up 7 bases and J gave up 6 bases, with 21 bases separating them. CDR3 sequence: CASKPASGMSDGYTF. As DNA, the CDR3 is TGTGCCAGTAAGCCCGCCTCGGGGATGTCGGATGGCTACACCTTC.

J is TRBJ1-5 and V is TRBV9; 8 bases are shared with TRBD1. The CDR3 sequence is 16 residues long. Trimming at V came to 0 bases and at J to 4 bases, leaving 6 bases not matched to a gene. Germline CDR1 is SGDLS and CDR2 is YYNGEE. DNA of the CDR3: TGTGCCAGCAGCGTAGGAGACAGGGGACTTAATCAGCCCCAGCATTTT. Translation: CASSVGDRGLNQPQHF.

The chain recombines TRBV5-1 with TRBJ2-7; the D is unclear. V was trimmed by 1 base and J by 3 bases, leaving 8 bases between them. CDR3 length: 13 amino acids. Looked up from germline, CDR1 is SGHRS and CDR2 is YFSETQ. CDR3 loop: CASSLLGDYEQYF. As DNA, the CDR3 is TGCGCCAGCAGCTTGCTAGGCGACTACGAGCAGTACTTC.

Only a few counts were recorded for this clone. This chain uses TRBV28 with TRBJ2-5; 9 bases line up with TRBD2. The tail of the sequence fits TRBJ2-7 better, so the J call may be wrong. Germline CDR1 and CDR2: MDHEN and SYDVKM. The CDR3 runs to 14 residues. The chain's CDR3 is CASSGGGGVYEQYF. CDR3 nucleotide sequence: TGTGCCAGCAGTGGCGGCGGGGGGGTCTACGAGCAGTACTTC.

The chain employs TRBV7-8 and TRBJ2-1; possibly TRBD2 for D (6 bases). V lost 4 bases, J lost 4 bases, and 17 bases lay in between. CDR1 SGHVS and CDR2 FQNEAQ come from the germline V gene. CDR3 length: 16 amino acids. The CDR3 region is CASSSPGTPIYNEQFF. The CDR3 DNA follows: TGTGCCAGCAGCTCCCCCGGGACTCCTATTTACAATGAGCAGTTCTTC.

This clone appeared once. V is TRBV10-1 and J is TRBJ2-7, with D possibly matching TRBD1 (6 bases). Trimming stripped 6 bases from V and 7 bases from J, with 16 bases between. The CDR3 spans 13 residues. CDR1 and CDR2 from the germline V gene are WNHNN and SYGVQD (reference sequence). CDR3 in amino acids: CASRGDTPWEQYF. The DNA of the CDR3 is TGCGCCAGCAGAGGGGACACCCCATGGGAGCAGTACTTC.

This clone was seen only a few times. The chain employs TRBV7-6 and TRBJ2-3; 8 positions agree with TRBD1. The CDR3 is made up of 15 amino acids. CDR1 is SGHVS, CDR2 FNYEAQ, per germline. J lost 4 bases, V lost 1 base, and 4 bases had no gene match. Here the CDR3 DNA reads TGTGCCAGCAGCTTAGGTTTACAGGGGGCAGATACGCAGTATTTT. Protein: CASSLGLQGADTQYF.

This chain uses TRBV27 with TRBJ2-3; 9 bases agree with TRBD2. CDR1 and CDR2 from the germline V gene are MNHEY and SMNVEV (reference sequence). Losses at the gene ends were 5 bases for V and 1 base for J; bases not matched to a gene: 4. The CDR3 runs to 15 residues. The CDR3 coding sequence is TGTGCCAGCAGTCAAAAGCGGGGGGGCACAGATACGCAGTATTTT. It encodes CASSQKRGGTDTQYF.

V and J are TRBV5-1 and TRBJ1-1, with a weak D call TRBD1 (6 bases). CDR3 length equals 17 residues. V lost 0 bases and J lost 0, with 15 bases in between. In germline, CDR1 is SGHRS, CDR2 YFSETQ. CDR3 protein: CASSLALTGLLNTEAFF. CDR3 DNA: TGCGCCAGCAGCTTGGCCCTGACAGGACTCCTGAACACTGAAGCTTTCTTT.